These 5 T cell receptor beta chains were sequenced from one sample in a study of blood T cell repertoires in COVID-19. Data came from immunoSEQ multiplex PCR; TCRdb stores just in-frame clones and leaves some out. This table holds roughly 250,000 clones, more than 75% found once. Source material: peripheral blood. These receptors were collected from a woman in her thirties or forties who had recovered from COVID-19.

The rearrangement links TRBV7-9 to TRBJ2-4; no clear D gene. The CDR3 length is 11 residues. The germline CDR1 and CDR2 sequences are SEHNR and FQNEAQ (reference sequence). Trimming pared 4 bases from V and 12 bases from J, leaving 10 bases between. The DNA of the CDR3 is TGTGCCAGCAGCTCCACCGGGTATCAGTACTTC. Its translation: CASSSTGYQYF.

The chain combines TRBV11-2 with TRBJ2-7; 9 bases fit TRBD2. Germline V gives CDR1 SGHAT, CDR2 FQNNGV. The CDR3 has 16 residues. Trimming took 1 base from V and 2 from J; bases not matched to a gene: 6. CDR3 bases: TGTGCCAGCAGCTTAGTTTTAGCGGGGGACCCCTACGAGCAGTACTTC. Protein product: CASSLVLAGDPYEQYF.

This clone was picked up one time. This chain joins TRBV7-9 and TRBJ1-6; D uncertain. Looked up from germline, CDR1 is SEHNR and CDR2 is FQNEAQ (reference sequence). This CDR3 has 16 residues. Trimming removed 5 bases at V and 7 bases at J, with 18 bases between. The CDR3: CASSPLGGPGNSPLHF. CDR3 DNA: TGTGCCAGCAGCCCCCTCGGTGGTCCGGGGAATTCACCCCTCCACTTT.

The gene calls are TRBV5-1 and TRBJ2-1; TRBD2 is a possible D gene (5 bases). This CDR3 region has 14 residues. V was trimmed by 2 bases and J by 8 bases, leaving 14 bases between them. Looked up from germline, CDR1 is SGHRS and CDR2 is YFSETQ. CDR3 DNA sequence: TGCGCCAGCAGCTTAGGTCTAGCCGGTGATGAGCAGTTCTTC. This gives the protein CASSLGLAGDEQFF.

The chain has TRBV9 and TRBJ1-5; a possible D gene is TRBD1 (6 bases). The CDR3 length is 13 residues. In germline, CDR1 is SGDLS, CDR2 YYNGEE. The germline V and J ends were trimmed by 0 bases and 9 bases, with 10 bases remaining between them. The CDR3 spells CASSVGGRGPQHF. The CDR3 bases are TGTGCCAGCAGCGTAGGGGGCAGGGGGCCCCAGCATTTT.